This T cell receptor beta chain emerged from a study of blood T cell repertoires in COVID-19. CDR1 and CDR2 from the germline V gene are LNHDA and SQIVND (reference sequence). The CDR3 extends over 13 amino acids. Trimming left V 5 bases short and J 8 bases short, with 10 bases between. Generated by immunoSEQ multiplex PCR, the TCRdb table keeps only in-frame clones and is missing some. The sample includes 200,000 to 300,000 clones, around 88% of them seen just once. The receptor was derived from an elderly man with acute or convalescent COVID-19. V usage is TRBV19 and J usage is TRBJ1-6; D not certain. The sample consisted of peripheral blood. This CDR3 reads CASSVSVDSPLHF. In DNA, the CDR3 is TGTGCCAGTAGTGTGAGTGTCGATTCACCCCTCCACTTT.